Below are 18 T cell receptor beta chains sequenced from a single sample in a study of cytomegalovirus exposure and HLA in healthy donors. The PCR used 60 Vbeta and 13 Jbeta primers. Sequenced by immunoSEQ multiplex PCR; TCRdb stores in-frame clones only, minus some. This sample has roughly 180,000 clones, with around four fifths found just once. The sequenced material came from PBMCs. These receptors were taken from a girl aged 5 to 17 in good health and CMV-seropositive.

The chain uses TRBV9 and TRBJ1-3; TRBD1 is a possible D gene (5 bases). V lost 6 bases and J lost 3, with 10 bases in between. This CDR3 contains 13 residues. Germline CDR1 reads SGDLS; CDR2 reads YYNGEE. CDR3 in amino acids: CASTYDSGNTIYF. The CDR3, as DNA: TGTGCCAGCACCTATGACAGTGGAAACACCATATATTTT.

The rearrangement joins TRBV9 to TRBJ2-1; a possible D gene is TRBD2 (5 bases). Germline CDR1 reads SGDLS; CDR2 reads YYNGEE. V lost 3 bases to trimming and J lost 0 bases, with 16 bases between them. CDR3 size: 17 residues. CDR3 in amino acids: CASSAPRTPRSYNEQFF. The CDR3 nucleotides read TGTGCCAGCAGCGCTCCTAGGACTCCCCGCTCCTACAATGAGCAGTTCTTC.

J is TRBJ1-4 and V is TRBV7-9, with 7 bases that match TRBD1. The germline gives CDR1 SEHNR, CDR2 FQNEAQ (reference sequence). The length of the CDR3 is 15 residues. With 5 bases clipped from V and 0 bases from J, the junction kept 3 bases outside the gene matches. CDR3 sequence reads: CASSRDRTTNEKLFF. The CDR3 nucleotides are TGTGCCAGCAGCCGGGACAGAACAACTAATGAAAAACTGTTTTTT.

This clone has at least ten counts. The V and J genes are TRBV5-6 and TRBJ2-3; TRBD2 aligns across 9 bases. Unmatched junction bases numbered 7, after V lost 6 bases and J lost 2 bases. CDR3 length: 15 residues. Germline-derived CDR1 and CDR2 are SGHDT and YYEEEE. CDR3 sequence (DNA): TGTGCCAGCATCCAGAGCGGGGGGAACACAGATACGCAGTATTTT. Translation gives CASIQSGGNTDTQYF.

DNA for the CDR3: TGTGCCAGCAGCAACCGGGACACCTCCTACGAGCAGTACTTC. This codes for CASSNRDTSYEQYF. The chain links TRBV5-4 to TRBJ2-7, with a possible D match to TRBD1 (6 bases). The germline V and J ends were trimmed by 4 bases and 0 bases, with 11 bases remaining between them. CDR1 is SGHNT, CDR2 YYREEE, per germline (reference sequence). The CDR3 runs 14 residues.

Only one count was recorded for this clone. V and J are TRBV5-1 and TRBJ2-7; no definite D call. V was pared by 0 bases and J by 0 bases, with 13 bases between. Germline V CDR1 and CDR2: SGHRS, YFSETQ. There are 16 residues in the CDR3. This CDR3 is CASSLDSLKLSYEQYF. CDR3 DNA: TGCGCCAGCAGCTTGGATAGCCTCAAACTCTCCTACGAGCAGTACTTC. The entire variable domain, with the rest obtained from reference TRBV5-1 and TRBJ2-7, is as follows: KAGVTQTPRYLIKTRGQQVTLSCSPISGHRSVSWYQQTPGQGLQFLFEYFSETQRNKGNFPGRFSGRQFSNSRSEMNVSTLELGDSALYLCASSLDSLKLSYEQYFGPGTRLTVT.

The chain links TRBV14 to TRBJ1-2, with TRBD1 matching 10 bases. The V segment lost 6 bases and the J segment 5 bases; nucleotides outside the gene matches: 3. The germline V gene encodes CDR1 SGHDN and CDR2 FVKESK. This CDR3 contains 13 residues. The CDR3 nucleotides are TGTGCCAGCAGGCGGACAGGGGGATATGGCTACACCTTC. This encodes CASRRTGGYGYTF.

V and J are TRBV6-4 and TRBJ1-1; tentatively, D is TRBD1 (5 bases). Germline V gene lookup returns CDR1 MRHNA and CDR2 SNTAGT. The ends were cut back, 0 bases at V and 4 bases at J, with 12 bases in the middle. This CDR3 contains 15 residues. CDR3 loop: CASSDSGGDSTEAFF. The CDR3, as DNA: TGTGCCAGCAGTGACTCTGGGGGGGATTCCACTGAAGCTTTCTTT.

The chain employs TRBV23-1 and TRBJ1-1, with a weak D call TRBD1 (6 bases). TRBV23-1 is an open reading frame, and its role is uncertain. The length of the CDR3 is 14 residues. Trimming pared 4 bases from V and 1 base from J, leaving 10 bases between. The DNA of the CDR3 is TGCGCCAGCAGTCCCCGGACAGCGAACACTGAAGCTTTCTTT. Translating gives CASSPRTANTEAFF.

In this sample, this clone turned up a few times. J is TRBJ2-2 and V is TRBV11-3, with 7 bases that match TRBD2. CDR1 and CDR2 from the germline V gene are SGHNT and YENEEA. Trimming cost V 5 bases and J 2 bases; bases outside gene matches: 8. This CDR3 is 16 amino acids long. The CDR3 loop reads CASSPSGTINTGELFF. As DNA, the CDR3 is TGTGCCAGCAGCCCCTCCGGGACTATAAACACCGGGGAGCTGTTTTTT.

The chain recombines TRBV6-6 with TRBJ1-1; 9 nucleotides agree with TRBD1. Trimming took 2 bases from V and 6 from J; bases not matched to a gene: 10. The germline V gene has CDR1 MNHNY and CDR2 SVGAGI (reference sequence). CDR3 length: 16 residues. This CDR3 is CASSYPGATGGPEAFF. The CDR3 region has the DNA TGTGCCAGCAGTTACCCGGGTGCAACAGGGGGCCCTGAAGCTTTCTTT.

The CDR3 is CASRASGYGYTF. The CDR3 DNA reads as TGTGCCAGTAGGGCCTCTGGCTATGGCTACACCTTC. The J gene is TRBJ1-2, the V gene TRBV19; D call uncertain. In germline, CDR1 is LNHDA, CDR2 SQIVND (reference sequence). The CDR3 runs to 12 residues. Trimming removed 6 bases at V and 4 bases at J, with 9 bases between.

The chain recombines TRBV12-5 with TRBJ2-7; D is undetermined. The CDR3 runs to 15 residues. V was cut by 6 bases and J by 4 bases, with 19 bases left in between. From germline, CDR1 is LGHNT and CDR2 FRNRAP. For the CDR3, the DNA is TGTGCTAGTGGCCCGGCGGATCTGGCAGAGTACGAGCAGTACTTC. It translates to CASGPADLAEYEQYF.

The V and J genes are TRBV7-8 and TRBJ2-1, with 8 bases that match TRBD1. V was clipped by 5 bases and J by 4 bases; unmatched bases: 10. CDR1 is SGHVS, CDR2 FQNEAQ, per germline. The CDR3 consists of 16 residues. The CDR3 loop reads CASSPTGQVKYNEQFF. The CDR3 DNA reads as TGTGCCAGCAGCCCGACGGGACAGGTGAAATACAATGAGCAGTTCTTC.

The rearrangement joins TRBV11-3 to TRBJ1-1; TRBD1 matches 7 bases. This CDR3 contains 18 residues. The J segment lost 0 bases and the V segment lost 2 bases, leaving 12 bases of the junction unmatched. Germline CDR1 is SGHNT and CDR2 is YENEEA. The CDR3 nucleotides are TGTGCCAGCAGCTTATGGGCCGACAGGGAAGGCATGAACACTGAAGCTTTCTTT. Amino acids: CASSLWADREGMNTEAFF.

The chain recombines TRBV21-1 with TRBJ1-1; the D call in the table, TRBD1, was not verified against the DNA. TRBV21-1 is a recognized pseudogene. This CDR3 spans 10 amino acids. The CDR3 is CAFRGTEAFF. CDR3 DNA sequence: TGTGCTTTCAGGGGCACTGAAGCTTTCTTT.

The sample holds one count of this clone. The chain recombines TRBV5-6 with TRBJ1-2; no firm D call. The CDR3 length is 15 residues. The germline V and J ends were trimmed by 3 bases and 4 bases, with 16 bases remaining between them. Germline assignment: CDR1 SGHDT and CDR2 YYEEEE. The CDR3 coding sequence is TGTGCCAGCAGCTGGTTGGAACGGGTGGGCTATGGCTACACCTTC. This sequence encodes CASSWLERVGYGYTF.

The rearrangement joins TRBV2 to TRBJ2-7; D is uncertain. The CDR3 loop spans 12 amino acids. Per the germline V gene, CDR1 is SNHLY and CDR2 is FYNNEI. The germline V and J ends were trimmed by 6 bases and 3 bases, with 9 bases remaining between them. The CDR3 DNA reads TGTGCCAGCAGCTCCCGGAGCTACGAGCAGTACTTC. Amino acid sequence: CASSSRSYEQYF. Full variable domain (missing parts from reference TRBV2 and TRBJ2-7): EPEVTQTPSHQVTQMGQEVILRCVPISNHLYFYWYRQILGQKVEFLVSFYNNEISEKSEIFDDQFSVERPDGSNFTLKIRSTKLEDSAMYFCASSSRSYEQYFGPGTRLTVT.